This record covers a single T cell receptor (beta chain). Its specificity is unknown. TCRdb's table, derived via immunoSEQ multiplex PCR, lists solely in-frame clones and lacks some. Of tens of thousands of clones in the sample, roughly 92% were seen once. These data originate in a study of graft-versus-host responses after intestinal transplantation. The CDR3 is made up of 14 amino acids. Per germline, CDR1 LNHDA and CDR2 SQIVND (reference sequence). The V end lost 9 bases, the J end lost 5 bases, and 19 bases lay between the germline ends. Notes on the study in general: There was an association between peak levels of circulating GvH clones and early post-transplant HvG declines. Ileal or blood samples showed some GvH clones first, and such clones were also found in recipient marrow.

The chain recombines TRBV19 with TRBJ2-5; tentatively, D is TRBD1 (7 bases). The receptor was isolated from a human patient who received an intestinal transplant, so some T cells may come from the graft donor. Sequencing was performed on bone marrow, taken 700 to 850 days after intestinal transplantation. CDR3: CASSGTAGGETQYF. For the CDR3, the DNA is TGTGCCAGCTCCGGGACAGCTGGGGGGGAGACCCAGTACTTC. The complete variable domain, with remaining parts taken from reference TRBV19 and TRBJ2-5, reads DGGITQSPKYLFRKEGQNVTLSCEQNLNHDAMYWYRQDPGQGLRLIYYSQIVNDFQKGDIAEGYSVSREKKESFPLTVTSAQKNPTAFYLCASSGTAGGETQYFGPGTRLLVL.